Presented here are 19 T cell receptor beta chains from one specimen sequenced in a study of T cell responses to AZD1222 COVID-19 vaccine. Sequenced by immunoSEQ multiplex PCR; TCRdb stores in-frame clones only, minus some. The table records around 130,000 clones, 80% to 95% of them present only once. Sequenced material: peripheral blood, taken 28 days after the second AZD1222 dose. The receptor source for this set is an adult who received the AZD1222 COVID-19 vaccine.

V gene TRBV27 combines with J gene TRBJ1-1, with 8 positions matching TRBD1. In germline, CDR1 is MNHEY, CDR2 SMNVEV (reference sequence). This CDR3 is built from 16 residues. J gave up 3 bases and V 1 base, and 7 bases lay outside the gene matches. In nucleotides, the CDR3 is TGTGCCAGCAGTTTATATGGGGGACAGGTGTACACTGAAGCTTTCTTT. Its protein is CASSLYGGQVYTEAFF.

As DNA, the CDR3 is TGCGCCAGCCGACAGGGGGCAGGCACAGATACGCAGTATTTT. It specifies CASRQGAGTDTQYF. The V and J genes are TRBV5-1 and TRBJ2-3; TRBD1 matches at 10 bases. Looked up from germline, CDR1 is SGHRS and CDR2 is YFSETQ. V was pared by 7 bases and J by 1 base, with 3 bases of the junction left unmatched. CDR3 length: 14 amino acids.

CDR3 DNA sequence: TGTGCCAGCAGCCAAGATCCCTCGGTCGGAGGCTACACCTTC. Translated: CASSQDPSVGGYTF. The J gene is TRBJ1-2, the V gene TRBV3-1 (or the pseudogene TRBV3-2); D gene unclear. Trimming cost V 0 bases and J 8 bases, with 13 bases left between them. The CDR3 has 14 amino acids. The germline V gene encodes CDR1 LGHDT and CDR2 YNNKEL (reference sequence).

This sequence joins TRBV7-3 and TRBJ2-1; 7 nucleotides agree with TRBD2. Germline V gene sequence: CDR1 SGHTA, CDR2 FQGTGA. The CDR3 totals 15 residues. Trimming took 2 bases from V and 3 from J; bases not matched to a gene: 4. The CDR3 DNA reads TGTGCCAGCAGCTTATCGGGAGGTGACTACAATGAGCAGTTCTTC. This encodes CASSLSGGDYNEQFF.

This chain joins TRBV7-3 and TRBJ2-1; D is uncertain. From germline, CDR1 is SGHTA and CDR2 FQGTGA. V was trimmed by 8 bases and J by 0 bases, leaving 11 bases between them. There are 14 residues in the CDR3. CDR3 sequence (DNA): TGTGCCAGCTGCTCGCCGGGCTCCTACAATGAGCAGTTCTTC. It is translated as CASCSPGSYNEQFF.

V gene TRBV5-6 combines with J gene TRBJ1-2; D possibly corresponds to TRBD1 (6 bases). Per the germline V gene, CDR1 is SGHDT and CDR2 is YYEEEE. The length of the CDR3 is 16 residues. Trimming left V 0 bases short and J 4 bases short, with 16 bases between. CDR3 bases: TGTGCCAGCAGCTTGGCCTATGGGACAACGGCCTATGGCTACACCTTC. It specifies CASSLAYGTTAYGYTF.

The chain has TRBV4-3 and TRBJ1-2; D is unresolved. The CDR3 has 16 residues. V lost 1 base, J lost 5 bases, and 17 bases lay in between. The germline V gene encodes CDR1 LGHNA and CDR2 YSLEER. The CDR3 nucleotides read TGCGCCAGCAGCCAAGGGCAGAGCTCGACAATTTATGGCTACACCTTC. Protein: CASSQGQSSTIYGYTF.

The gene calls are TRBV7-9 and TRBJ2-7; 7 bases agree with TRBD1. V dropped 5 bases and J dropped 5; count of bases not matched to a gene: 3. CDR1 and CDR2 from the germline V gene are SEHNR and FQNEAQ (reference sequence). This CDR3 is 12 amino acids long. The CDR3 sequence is CASSRDSDEQYF. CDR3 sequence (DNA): TGTGCCAGCAGCAGGGACAGCGACGAGCAGTACTTC. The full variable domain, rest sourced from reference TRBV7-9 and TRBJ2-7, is DTGVSQNPRHKITKRGQNVTFRCDPISEHNRLYWYRQTLGQGPEFLTYFQNEAQLEKSRLLSDRFSAERPKGSFSTLEIQRTEQGDSAMYLCASSRDSDEQYFGPGTRLTVT.

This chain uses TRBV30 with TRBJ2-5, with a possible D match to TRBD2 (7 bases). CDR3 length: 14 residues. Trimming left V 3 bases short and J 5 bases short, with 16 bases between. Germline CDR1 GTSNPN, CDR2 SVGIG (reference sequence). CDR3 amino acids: CAWRRRGPPETQYF. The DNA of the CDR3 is TGTGCCTGGAGACGGCGGGGGCCCCCTGAGACCCAGTACTTC. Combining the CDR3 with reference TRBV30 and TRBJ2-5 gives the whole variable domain SQTIHQWPATLVQPVGSPLSLECTVEGTSNPNLYWYRQAAGRGLQLLFYSVGIGQISSEVPQNLSASRPQDRQFILSSKKLLLSDSGFYLCAWRRRGPPETQYFGPGTRLLVL.

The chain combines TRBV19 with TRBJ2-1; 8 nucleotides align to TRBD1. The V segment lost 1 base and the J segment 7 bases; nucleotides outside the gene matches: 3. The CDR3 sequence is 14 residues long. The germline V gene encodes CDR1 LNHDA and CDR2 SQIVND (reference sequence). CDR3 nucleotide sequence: TGTGCCAGTAGTATAGCCAGGGGGCGAAATGAGCAGTTCTTC. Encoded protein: CASSIARGRNEQFF. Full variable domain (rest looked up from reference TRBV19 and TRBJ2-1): DGGITQSPKYLFRKEGQNVTLSCEQNLNHDAMYWYRQDPGQGLRLIYYSQIVNDFQKGDIAEGYSVSREKKESFPLTVTSAQKNPTAFYLCASSIARGRNEQFFGPGTRLTVL.

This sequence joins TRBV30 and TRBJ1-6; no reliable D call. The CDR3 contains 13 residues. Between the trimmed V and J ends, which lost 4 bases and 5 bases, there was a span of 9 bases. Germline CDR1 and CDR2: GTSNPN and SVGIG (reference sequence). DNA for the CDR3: TGTGCCTGGACGAGCGCCGATAATTCACCCCTCCACTTT. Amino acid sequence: CAWTSADNSPLHF.

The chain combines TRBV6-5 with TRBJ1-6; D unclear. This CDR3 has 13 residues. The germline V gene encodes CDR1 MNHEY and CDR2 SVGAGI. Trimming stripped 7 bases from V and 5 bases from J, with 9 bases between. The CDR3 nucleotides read TGTGCCAGCAAGGCGGTTAATAATTCACCCCTCCACTTT. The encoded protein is CASKAVNNSPLHF.

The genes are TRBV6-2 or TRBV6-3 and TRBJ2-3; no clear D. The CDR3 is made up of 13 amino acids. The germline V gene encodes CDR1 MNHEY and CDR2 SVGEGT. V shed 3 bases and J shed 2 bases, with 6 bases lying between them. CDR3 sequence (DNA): TGTGCCAGCAGTTATTTGGCCACAGATACGCAGTATTTT. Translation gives CASSYLATDTQYF.

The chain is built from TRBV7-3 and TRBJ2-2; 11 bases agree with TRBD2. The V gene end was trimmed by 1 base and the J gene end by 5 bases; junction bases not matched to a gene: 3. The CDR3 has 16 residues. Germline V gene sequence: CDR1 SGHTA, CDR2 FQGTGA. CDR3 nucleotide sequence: TGTGCCAGCAGCTTAAATGGACTAGCGGGTACCGGGGAGCTGTTTTTT. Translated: CASSLNGLAGTGELFF.

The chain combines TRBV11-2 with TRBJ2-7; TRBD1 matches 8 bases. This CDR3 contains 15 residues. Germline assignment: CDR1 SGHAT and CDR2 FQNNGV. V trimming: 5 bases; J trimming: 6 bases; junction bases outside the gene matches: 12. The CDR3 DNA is TGTGCCAGCAGCGCTCAGGGGGCCTTTACGGGCGAGCAGTACTTC. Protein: CASSAQGAFTGEQYF.

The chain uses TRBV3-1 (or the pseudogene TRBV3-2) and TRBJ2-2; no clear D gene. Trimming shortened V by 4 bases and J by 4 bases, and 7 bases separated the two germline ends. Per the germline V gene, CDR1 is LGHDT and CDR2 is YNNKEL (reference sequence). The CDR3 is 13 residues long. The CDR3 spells CASSRMGTGELFF. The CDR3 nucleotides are TGTGCCAGCAGCCGCATGGGCACCGGGGAGCTGTTTTTT.

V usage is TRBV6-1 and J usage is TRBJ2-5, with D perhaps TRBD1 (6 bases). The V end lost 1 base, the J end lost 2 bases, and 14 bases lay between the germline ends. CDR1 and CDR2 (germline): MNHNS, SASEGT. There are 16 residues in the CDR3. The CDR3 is CASSEVAGVAQETQYF. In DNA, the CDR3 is TGTGCCAGCAGTGAAGTAGCAGGGGTCGCTCAAGAGACCCAGTACTTC.

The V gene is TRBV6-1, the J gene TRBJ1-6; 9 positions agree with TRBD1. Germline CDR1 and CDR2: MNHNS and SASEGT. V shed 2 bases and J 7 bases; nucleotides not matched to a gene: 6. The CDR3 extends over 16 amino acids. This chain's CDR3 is CASSEPPGQGNSPLHF. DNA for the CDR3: TGTGCCAGCAGTGAACCTCCGGGACAGGGAAATTCACCCCTCCACTTT.

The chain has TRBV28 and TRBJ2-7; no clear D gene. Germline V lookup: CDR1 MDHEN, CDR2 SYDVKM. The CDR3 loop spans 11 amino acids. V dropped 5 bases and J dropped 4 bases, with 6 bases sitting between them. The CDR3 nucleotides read TGTGCCAGCAGTGTTCAATACGAGCAGTACTTC. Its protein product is CASSVQYEQYF.